A selection of T cell receptor beta chains follows, all from one sample in a study of technical replicates of blood from a few donors. TCRdb's table, derived via immunoSEQ multiplex PCR, lists solely in-frame clones and lacks some. This table holds about 70,000 clones, around 97% found once. Sequencing input: T cells isolated from PBMCs. All receptors derive from a human donor in good health. CDR3s include the opening cysteine and the closing phenylalanine or tryptophan. The D gene is left open where the match is weak. Not all rows give a size; the values are once, few, many and, for expanded clones, a class.

>TRBD2|TRBJ2-2|TRBV7-8|once
TGTGCCAGCAGCTCCGGACTAGCGGCCAACACCGGGGAGCTGTTTTTT
CASSSGLAANTGELFF
>TRBD2|TRBJ2-5|TRBV28|NA
TGTGCCACCCAAGCGGGAGGGGAGGAGACCCAGTACTTC
CATQAGGEETQYF
>NA|TRBJ2-1|TRBV30|NA
TGTGCCTGGAGTTACGGGTCCGAGATAGGTGAGCAGTTCTTC
CAWSYGSEIGEQFF
>TRBD1|TRBJ2-7|TRBV2|NA
TGTGCCAGCAAAACTCCGGGACAGGGATCCTACGAGCAGTACTTC
CASKTPGQGSYEQYF
>NA|TRBJ1-1|TRBV5-1|NA
TGCGCCAGCAGCGAGGGTGTGGGGAACACTGAAGCTTTCTTT
CASSEGVGNTEAFF
>NA|TRBJ1-5|TRBV10-1|once
TGCGCCAGCAGTGAGTCGACTCAGGGCCGGCCCCAGCATTTT
CASSESTQGRPQHF
>NA|TRBJ1-1|TRBV29-1|NA
TGCAGCGTCACTACAGGGATCAACACTGAAGCTTTCTTT
CSVTTGINTEAFF
>NA|TRBJ1-1|TRBV19|NA
TGTGCCAGTAGTATAGAGTCGCGACAGCTTGAAGCTTTCTTT
CASSIESRQLEAFF
>NA|TRBJ1-2|TRBV11-2|NA
TGTGCCAGCAGCCCGCCGGGAGACTATGGCTACACCTTC
CASSPPGDYGYTF
>NA|TRBJ2-5|TRBV12-2|NA
TGTGCAAGTCGCCAGCGGGACGATCAAGAGACCCAGTACTTC
CASRQRDDQETQYF
>NA|TRBJ2-7|TRBV7-9|NA
TGTGCCAGCAGCTTAGCCCCGGGAGAACGGAGTGAGCAGTACTTC
CASSLAPGERSEQYF
>NA|TRBJ2-4|TRBV21-1|NA
TGTGCCAGCAGCTGCAGGGTCCCCCAGGACTTC
CASSCRVPQDF
>TRBD1|TRBJ1-2|TRBV19|NA
TGTGCCAGTACCTTGGGACAGGGCTCAGGTGGCTACACCTTC
CASTLGQGSGGYTF
>TRBD1|TRBJ1-6|TRBV27|NA
TGTGCCAGCAGTTACAGGGGAAGAAATTCACCCCTCCACTTT
CASSYRGRNSPLHF
>TRBD2|TRBJ2-1|TRBV7-8|NA
TGTGCCAGCAGCTCTCCCCTCAGGGAGGGCTCCTACAATGAGCAGTTCTTC
CASSSPLREGSYNEQFF
>TRBD2|TRBJ2-3|TRBV19|once
TGTGCCAGTAGGGAACTAGCGGGATCCACAGATACGCAGTATTTT
CASRELAGSTDTQYF
>NA|TRBJ2-5|TRBV28|NA
TGTGCCAGCAGTCCACATAACACCTTAGCTTACTTC
CASSPHNTLAYF
>TRBD1|TRBJ2-4|TRBV27|NA
TGTGCCAGCAGTTTATTAGGGACAGGGGAAAACATTCAGTACTTC
CASSLLGTGENIQYF
>NA|TRBJ2-1|TRBV4-1|NA
TGCGCCAGCAGCCTATCTCCGGCCGGATGGGACACCCCCAATGAGCAGTTCTTC
CASSLSPAGWDTPNEQFF
>TRBD1|TRBJ2-1|TRBV5-1|NA
TGCGCCAGCAGCTCCGGGACAGGCGACAATGAGCAGTTCTTC
CASSSGTGDNEQFF
>NA|TRBJ1-1|TRBV2|NA
TGTGCCAGCAGTGAAGAAGCGGGTGAAGCTTTCTTT
CASSEEAGEAFF
>TRBD1|TRBJ1-6|TRBV11-3|once
TGTGCCAGCAGCCTCCCGGACAGGGGGGCTTCACCCCTCCACTTT
CASSLPDRGASPLHF
>NA|TRBJ2-7|TRBV7-9|NA
TGTGCCAGCAGCTTCAGCGACTACGAGCAGTACTTC
CASSFSDYEQYF
>NA|TRBJ1-1|TRBV6-6|NA
TGTGCCAGCAGTTCACAGGGATTTGCTTTCTTT
CASSSQGFAFF
>NA|TRBJ1-5|TRBV6-5|NA
TGTGCCAGCAGTTACTCGAACTGGCAGCCCCAGCATTTT
CASSYSNWQPQHF
>NA|TRBJ1-1|TRBV7-9|NA
TGTGCCAGCAGCTTGAGACAGGCTGTGAACACTGAAGCTTTCTTT
CASSLRQAVNTEAFF
>NA|TRBJ2-2|TRBV5-1|NA
TGCGCCAGCAGGGATGGGGAGGCCAACACCGGGGAGCTGTTTTTT
CASRDGEANTGELFF
>NA|TRBJ1-2|TRBV5-6|NA
TGTGCCAGCAGCTTTTCAGGGTCGAGAGGCTACACCTTC
CASSFSGSRGYTF
>NA|TRBJ2-3|TRBV7-2|NA
TGTGCCAGCAGCTTAGTGCGGAACACAGATACGCAGTATTTT
CASSLVRNTDTQYF
>TRBD1|TRBJ2-4|TRBV5-1|NA
TGCGCCAGCAGCTCCCTCGAGTCGACAGGGGATTCGTACATTCAGTACTTC
CASSSLESTGDSYIQYF
>TRBD2|TRBJ2-7|TRBV29-1|NA
TGCAGCGTTGAAGTAGCGGGAGGAACCTACGAGCAGTACTTC
CSVEVAGGTYEQYF
>NA|TRBJ1-1|TRBV19|once
TGTGCCAGTAGATGGGACACGGTGAACACTGAAGCTTTCTTT
CASRWDTVNTEAFF
>NA|TRBJ2-5|TRBV23-1|NA
TGCGCCAGCAGTCACCTGGACACAACGAGACACCAAGAGACCCAGTACTTC
CASSHLDTTRHQETQYF
>NA|TRBJ2-3|TRBV21-1|NA
TGTGCCAGCACTCCAACCGGACTAGTTCGGGAGGATACGCAGTATTTT
CASTPTGLVREDTQYF
>TRBD1|TRBJ1-1|TRBV6-5|NA
TGTGCCAGCAGTTACTGGACAGGGGACACTGAAGCTTTCTTT
CASSYWTGDTEAFF
>TRBD2|TRBJ2-1|TRBV4-1|once
TGCGCCAGCAGCCCACGCGGACTAGCGGACCCCAATGAGCAGTTCTTC
CASSPRGLADPNEQFF
>NA|TRBJ1-1|TRBV7-7|NA
TGTGCCAGCACCCCTATCCCGGACACTGAAGCTTTCTTT
CASTPIPDTEAFF
>TRBD1|TRBJ1-1|TRBV7-3|NA
TGTGCCAGCAGTCCACAAGGACAGGGCCTAATTGAAGCTTTCTTT
CASSPQGQGLIEAFF
>TRBD2|TRBJ2-1|TRBV7-6|NA
TGTGCCAGCAGCCAGAGGGGAGGGAGGGCGGGCAATGAGCAGTTCTTC
CASSQRGGRAGNEQFF
>TRBD1|TRBJ2-5|TRBV6-1|NA
TGTGCCAGCAGGGGGGGTAGACAGGGGCAAGAGACCCAGTACTTC
CASRGGRQGQETQYF
>NA|TRBJ2-7|TRBV28|once
TGTGCCAGCAGTCCCGGACAGCAGAGCTCCTACGAGCAGTACTTC
CASSPGQQSSYEQYF
>TRBD1|TRBJ1-2|TRBV6-6|few
TGTGCCAGCAGACTCAGAGCCGGACAGGGCTATGGCTACACCTTC
CASRLRAGQGYGYTF
>TRBD1|TRBJ1-5|TRBV4-1|NA
TGCGCCAGCAGCCAAGACAGGGGGACAGGTAGCAATCAGCCCCAGCATTTT
CASSQDRGTGSNQPQHF
>NA|TRBJ2-3|TRBV5-1|NA
TGCGCCAGTTTTCTGGAGGCCTCGGCAGATACGCAGTATTTT
CASFLEASADTQYF
>NA|TRBJ2-5|TRBV29-1|NA
TGCAGCGCCATAGTCCCGGGATGGGAGACCCAGTACTTC
CSAIVPGWETQYF
>NA|TRBJ2-3|TRBV2|NA
TGTGCCGCGGGCCCTAGACTCAAGCAGTATTTT
CAAGPRLKQYF
>TRBD2|TRBJ2-7|TRBV5-1|NA
TGCGCCAGCAGCTTGAAACTAGCGGGGGGATCCTCCTACGAGCAGTACTTC
CASSLKLAGGSSYEQYF
>NA|TRBJ2-2|TRBV6-1|NA
TGTGCCAGCAGTCGAGTAGTGATAAACACCGGGGAGCTGTTTTTT
CASSRVVINTGELFF
>NA|TRBJ1-3|TRBV5-1|once
TGCGCCAGCAGTCCCGACAGGAGCTCTGGAAACACCATATATTTT
CASSPDRSSGNTIYF
>NA|TRBJ1-3|TRBV19|NA
TGTGCCAGTAGTATTGCCGTGAGCTCTGGAAACACCATATATTTT
CASSIAVSSGNTIYF
>TRBD2|TRBJ2-7|TRBV4-1|NA
TGCGCCAGCAGCCAGACTAGCGGGAAATCCTACGAGCAGTACTTC
CASSQTSGKSYEQYF
>NA|TRBJ1-2|TRBV7-9|NA
TGTGCCAGCAGATCAACTCAGAGTTTGATCGGGAGATATGGCTACACCTTC
CASRSTQSLIGRYGYTF